The 4 T cell receptor beta chains below all came from one sample that was sequenced in a study of T cell repertoires in cytomegalovirus infection. TCRdb re-derived calls from the reads in MiXCR, one entry per CDR3 protein. The table includes fewer than 300,000 distinct CDR3 sequences, roughly 26% detected once. The sequenced sample was PBMCs. Receptor source: a human donor in good health (CMV status not recorded). Some clones in this sample may be carry-over from other donors' samples.

In its sample, this clonotype was seen many times. The chain recombines TRBV6-2 or TRBV6-3 with TRBJ1-6, with D tentatively TRBD1 (5 bases). Trimming took off 0 bases at V and 2 bases at J, with 5 bases between the two ends. Germline V gene lookup returns CDR1 MNHEY and CDR2 SVGEGT. This CDR3 has 15 amino acids. Here the CDR3 reads CASSYSTAYNSPLHF. The CDR3 DNA sequence: TGTGCCAGCAGTTACTCGACAGCCTATAATTCACCCCTCCACTTT.

This clonotype appeared a few times. This chain connects TRBV6-1 to TRBJ2-4; D gene ambiguous. V shed 6 bases and J shed 3 bases, with 9 bases lying between them. CDR1 and CDR2 (germline): MNHNS, SASEGT. CDR3 length: 13 amino acids. Written as DNA, the CDR3 is TGTGCCAGCAGCAATAGCTACAAAAACATTCAGTACTTC. Protein product: CASSNSYKNIQYF.

This clonotype was seen at least ten times. The genes are TRBV7-2 and TRBJ2-7; D tentatively fits TRBD1 or TRBD2 (6 bases each). The CDR3 runs 13 residues. V was pared by 8 bases and J by 5 bases, with 16 bases between. Germline-derived CDR1 and CDR2 are SGHTA and FQGNSA. The CDR3: CASSLWGAHEQYF. The CDR3 nucleotides read TGTGCCAGCTCCCTCTGGGGGGCCCACGAGCAGTACTTC.

This chain connects TRBV6-2 or TRBV6-3 to TRBJ2-7; maybe TRBD1 (6 bases). From germline, CDR1 is MNHEY and CDR2 SVGEGT. This CDR3 is built from 16 residues. V was clipped by 5 bases and J by 1 base, with 18 bases between them. CDR3: CASSPGQRLASYEQYF. DNA for the CDR3: TGTGCCAGCAGTCCAGGACAGAGACTGGCTTCCTACGAGCAGTACTTC.